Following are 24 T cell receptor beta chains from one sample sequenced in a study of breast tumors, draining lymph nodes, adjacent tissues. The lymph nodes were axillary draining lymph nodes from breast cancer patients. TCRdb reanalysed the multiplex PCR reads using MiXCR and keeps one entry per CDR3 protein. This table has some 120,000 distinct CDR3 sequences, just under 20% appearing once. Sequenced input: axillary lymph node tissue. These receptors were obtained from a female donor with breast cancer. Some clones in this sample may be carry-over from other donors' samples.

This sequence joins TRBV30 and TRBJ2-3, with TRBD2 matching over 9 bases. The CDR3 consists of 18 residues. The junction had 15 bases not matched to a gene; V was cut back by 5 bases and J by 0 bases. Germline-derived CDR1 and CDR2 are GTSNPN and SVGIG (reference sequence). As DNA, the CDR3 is TGTGCCTGGTTGTCACAGACTAGCGGAGACCCTAGCACAGATACGCAGTATTTT. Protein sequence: CAWLSQTSGDPSTDTQYF.

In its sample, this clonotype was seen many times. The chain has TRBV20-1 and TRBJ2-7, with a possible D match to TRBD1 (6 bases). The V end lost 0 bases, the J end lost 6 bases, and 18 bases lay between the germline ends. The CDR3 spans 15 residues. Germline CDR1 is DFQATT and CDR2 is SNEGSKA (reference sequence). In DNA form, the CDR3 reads TGCAGTGCTAGAGATTGGACAGCTACTACGAGCGAGCAGTACTTC. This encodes CSARDWTATTSEQYF.

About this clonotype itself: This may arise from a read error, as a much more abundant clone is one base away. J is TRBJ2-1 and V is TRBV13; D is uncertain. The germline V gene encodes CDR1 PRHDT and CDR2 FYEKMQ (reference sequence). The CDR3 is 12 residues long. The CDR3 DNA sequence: TGTGCCAGCAGTACGGGTGCCAATAAGCAGTTCTTC. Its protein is CASSTGANKQFF.

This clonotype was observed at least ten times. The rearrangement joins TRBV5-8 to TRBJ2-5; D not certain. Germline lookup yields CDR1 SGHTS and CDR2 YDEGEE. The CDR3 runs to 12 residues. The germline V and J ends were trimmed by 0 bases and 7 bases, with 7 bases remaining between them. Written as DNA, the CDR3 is TGTGCCAGCAGCTTGGAAGAAGGGACCCAGTACTTC. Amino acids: CASSLEEGTQYF. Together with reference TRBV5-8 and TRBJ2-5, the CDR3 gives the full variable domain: EAGVTQSPTHLIKTRGQQATLRCSPISGHTSVYWYQQALGLGLQFLLWYDEGEERNRGNFPPRFSGRQFPNYSSELNVNALELEDSALYLCASSLEEGTQYFGPGTRLLVL.

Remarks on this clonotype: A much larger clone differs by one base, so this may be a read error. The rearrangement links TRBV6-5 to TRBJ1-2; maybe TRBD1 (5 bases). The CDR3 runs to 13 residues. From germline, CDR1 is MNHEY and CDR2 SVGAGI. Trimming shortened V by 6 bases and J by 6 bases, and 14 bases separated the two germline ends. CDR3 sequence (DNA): TGTGCCAGCAGCTCCGCCGGGGGTAATGGCTACACCTTC. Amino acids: CASSSAGGNGYTF.

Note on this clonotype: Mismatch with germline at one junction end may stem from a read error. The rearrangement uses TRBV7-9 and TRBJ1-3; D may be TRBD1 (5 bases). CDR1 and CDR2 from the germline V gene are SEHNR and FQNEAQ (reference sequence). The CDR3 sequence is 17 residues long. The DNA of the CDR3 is TGTGCCAGCAGCTTAGCTGGGGGGATCGGGCCTGGAAGCACCATATATTTT. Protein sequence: CASSLAGGIGPGSTIYF.

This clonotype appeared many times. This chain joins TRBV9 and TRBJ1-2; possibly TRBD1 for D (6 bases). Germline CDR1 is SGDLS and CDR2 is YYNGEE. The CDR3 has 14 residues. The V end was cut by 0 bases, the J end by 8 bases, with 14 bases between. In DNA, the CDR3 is TGTGCCAGCAGCGTAGCGGGACAAGATAAAGGCTACACCTTC. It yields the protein CASSVAGQDKGYTF. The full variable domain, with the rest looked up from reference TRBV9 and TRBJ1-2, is DSGVTQTPKHLITATGQRVTLRCSPRSGDLSVYWYQQSLDQGLQFLIQYYNGEERAKGNILERFSAQQFPDLHSELNLSSLELGDSALYFCASSVAGQDKGYTFGSGTRLTVV.

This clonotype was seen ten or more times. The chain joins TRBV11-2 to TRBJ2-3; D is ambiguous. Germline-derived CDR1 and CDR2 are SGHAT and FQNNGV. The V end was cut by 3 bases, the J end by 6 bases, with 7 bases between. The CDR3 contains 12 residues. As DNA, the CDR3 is TGTGCCAGCAGCTTCGGGCGGGATACGCAGTATTTT. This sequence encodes CASSFGRDTQYF. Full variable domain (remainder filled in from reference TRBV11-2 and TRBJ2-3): EAGVAQSPRYKIIEKRQSVAFWCNPISGHATLYWYQQILGQGPKLLIQFQNNGVVDDSQLPKDRFSAERLKGVDSTLKIQPAKLEDSAVYLCASSFGRDTQYFGPGTRLTVL.

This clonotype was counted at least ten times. Written as DNA, the CDR3 is TGTGCCAGCAGCTCGGGACTAGCCAGGGAGACCCAGTACTTC. Amino acids: CASSSGLARETQYF. V is TRBV7-9 and J is TRBJ2-5; 9 bases map to TRBD2. V trimming: 4 bases; J trimming: 5 bases; junction bases outside the gene matches: 5. The germline gives CDR1 SEHNR, CDR2 FQNEAQ (reference sequence). The CDR3 extends over 14 amino acids.

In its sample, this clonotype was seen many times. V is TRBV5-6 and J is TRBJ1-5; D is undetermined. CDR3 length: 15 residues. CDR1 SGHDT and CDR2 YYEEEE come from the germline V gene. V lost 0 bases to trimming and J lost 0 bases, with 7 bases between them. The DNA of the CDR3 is TGTGCCAGCAGCTTGGGGATCTATAGCAATCAGCCCCAGCATTTT. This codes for CASSLGIYSNQPQHF.

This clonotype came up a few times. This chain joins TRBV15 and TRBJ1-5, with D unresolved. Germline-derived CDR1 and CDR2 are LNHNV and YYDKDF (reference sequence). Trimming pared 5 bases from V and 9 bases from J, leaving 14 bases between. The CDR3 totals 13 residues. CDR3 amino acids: CATSPRVARPQHF. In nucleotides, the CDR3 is TGTGCCACCAGCCCGAGAGTTGCTCGGCCCCAGCATTTT.

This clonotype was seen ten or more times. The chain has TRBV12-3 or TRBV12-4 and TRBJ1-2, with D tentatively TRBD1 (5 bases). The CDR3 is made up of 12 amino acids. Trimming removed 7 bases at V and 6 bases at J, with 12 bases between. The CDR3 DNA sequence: TGTGCCAGCAAGGGCCTGGGGGATGGCTACACCTTC. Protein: CASKGLGDGYTF.

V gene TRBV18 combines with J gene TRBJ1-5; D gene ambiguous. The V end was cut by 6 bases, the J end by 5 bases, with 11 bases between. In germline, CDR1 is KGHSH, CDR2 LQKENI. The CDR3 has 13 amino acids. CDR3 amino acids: CASSLGSDQPQHF. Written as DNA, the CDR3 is TGTGCCAGCTCCCTCGGGTCAGATCAGCCCCAGCATTTT.

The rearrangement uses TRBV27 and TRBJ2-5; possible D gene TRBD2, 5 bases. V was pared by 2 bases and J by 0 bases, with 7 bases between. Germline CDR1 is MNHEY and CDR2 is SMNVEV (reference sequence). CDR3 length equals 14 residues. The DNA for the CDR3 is TGTGCCAGCAGTTTACTGCGGGACCAAGAGACCCAGTACTTC. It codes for CASSLLRDQETQYF.

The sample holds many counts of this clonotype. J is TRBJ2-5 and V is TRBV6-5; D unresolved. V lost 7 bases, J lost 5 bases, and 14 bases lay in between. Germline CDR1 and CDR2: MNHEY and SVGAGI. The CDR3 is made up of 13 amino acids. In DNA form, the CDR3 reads TGTGCCAGCACCATTCATCCGGCGGAGACCCAGTACTTC. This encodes CASTIHPAETQYF.

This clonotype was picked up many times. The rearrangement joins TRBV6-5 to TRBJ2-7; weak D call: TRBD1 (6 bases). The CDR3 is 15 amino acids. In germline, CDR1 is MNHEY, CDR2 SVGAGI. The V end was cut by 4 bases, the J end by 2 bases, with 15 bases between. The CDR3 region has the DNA TGTGCCAGCAGTTTTAAAATCACAGGGACCTACGAGCAGTACTTC. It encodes CASSFKITGTYEQYF.

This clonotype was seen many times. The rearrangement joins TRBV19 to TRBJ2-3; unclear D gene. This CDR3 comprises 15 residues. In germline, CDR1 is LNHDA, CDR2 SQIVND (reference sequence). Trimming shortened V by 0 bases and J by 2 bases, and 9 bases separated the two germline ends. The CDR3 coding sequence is TGTGCCAGTAGTATAGATCGCCAGTACACAGATACGCAGTATTTT. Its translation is CASSIDRQYTDTQYF.

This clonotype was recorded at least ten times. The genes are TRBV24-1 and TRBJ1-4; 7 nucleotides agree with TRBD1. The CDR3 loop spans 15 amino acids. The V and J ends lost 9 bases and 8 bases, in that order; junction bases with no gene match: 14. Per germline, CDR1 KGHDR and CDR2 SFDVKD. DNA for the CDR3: TGTGCCACCGGCATCCTAGGGGGCGAAGGGGAAAAACTGTTTTTT. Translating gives CATGILGGEGEKLFF.

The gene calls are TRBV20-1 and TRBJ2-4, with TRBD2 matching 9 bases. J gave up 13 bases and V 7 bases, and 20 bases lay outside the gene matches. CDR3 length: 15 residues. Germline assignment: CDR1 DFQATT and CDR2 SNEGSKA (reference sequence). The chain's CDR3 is CSVAQVAGGPLSQYF. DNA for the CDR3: TGCAGTGTCGCCCAGGTGGCGGGAGGGCCTCTATCCCAGTACTTC.

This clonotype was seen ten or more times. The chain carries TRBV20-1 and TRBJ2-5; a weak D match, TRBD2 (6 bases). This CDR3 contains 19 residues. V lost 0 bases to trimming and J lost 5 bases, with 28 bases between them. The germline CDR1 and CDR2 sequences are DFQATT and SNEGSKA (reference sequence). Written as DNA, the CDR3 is TGCAGTGCTAGAGACCCCTCAGCTAGCGCCGAAGGAGTTAGTGAGACCCAGTACTTC. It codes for CSARDPSASAEGVSETQYF.

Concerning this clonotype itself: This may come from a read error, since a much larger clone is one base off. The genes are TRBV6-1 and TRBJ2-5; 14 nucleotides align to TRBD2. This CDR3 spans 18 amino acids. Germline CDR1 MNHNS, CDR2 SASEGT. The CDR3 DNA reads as TGTACCAGCAGTCCACGACGACTAGCGGGGGGGATCCGGCGAACCCAGTACTTC. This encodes CTSSPRRLAGGIRRTQYF.

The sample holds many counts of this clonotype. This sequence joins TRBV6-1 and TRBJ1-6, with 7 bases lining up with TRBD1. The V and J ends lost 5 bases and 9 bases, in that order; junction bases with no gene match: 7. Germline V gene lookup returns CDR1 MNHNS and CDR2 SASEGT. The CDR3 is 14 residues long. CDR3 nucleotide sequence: TGTGCCAGCAGTTCGGACAGGACCCTTTCACCCCTCCACTTT. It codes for CASSSDRTLSPLHF.

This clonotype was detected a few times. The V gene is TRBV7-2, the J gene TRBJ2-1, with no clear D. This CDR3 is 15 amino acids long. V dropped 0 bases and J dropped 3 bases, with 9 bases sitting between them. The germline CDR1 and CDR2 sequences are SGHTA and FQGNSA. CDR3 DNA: TGTGCCAGCAGCTTAGCGACGGGCCACTACAATGAGCAGTTCTTC. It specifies CASSLATGHYNEQFF.

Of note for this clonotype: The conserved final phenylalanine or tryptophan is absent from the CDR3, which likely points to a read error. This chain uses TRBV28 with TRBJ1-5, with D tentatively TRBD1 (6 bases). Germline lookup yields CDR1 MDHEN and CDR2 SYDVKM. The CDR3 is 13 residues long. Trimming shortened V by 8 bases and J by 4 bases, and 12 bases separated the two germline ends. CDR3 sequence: CASAKGGNQPQHL. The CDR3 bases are TGTGCCAGCGCGAAAGGGGGAAATCAGCCCCAGCATCTT.